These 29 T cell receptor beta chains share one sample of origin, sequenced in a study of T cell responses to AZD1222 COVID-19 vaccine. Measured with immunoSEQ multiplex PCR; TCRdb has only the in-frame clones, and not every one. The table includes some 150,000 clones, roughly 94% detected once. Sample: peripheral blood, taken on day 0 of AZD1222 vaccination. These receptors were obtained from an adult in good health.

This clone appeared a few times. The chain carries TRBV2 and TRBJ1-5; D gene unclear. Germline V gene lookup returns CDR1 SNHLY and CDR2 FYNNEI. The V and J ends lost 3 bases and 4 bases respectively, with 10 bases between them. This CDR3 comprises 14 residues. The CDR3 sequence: CASSDRPGNQPQHF. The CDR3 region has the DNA TGTGCCAGCAGTGACAGGCCTGGGAATCAGCCCCAGCATTTT.

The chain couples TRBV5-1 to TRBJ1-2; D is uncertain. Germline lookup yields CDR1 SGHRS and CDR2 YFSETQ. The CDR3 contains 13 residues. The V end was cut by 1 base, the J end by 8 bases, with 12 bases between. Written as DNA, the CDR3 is TGCGCCAGCAGCTTGATCGGGGTTGGCGGCTACACCTTC. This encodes CASSLIGVGGYTF.

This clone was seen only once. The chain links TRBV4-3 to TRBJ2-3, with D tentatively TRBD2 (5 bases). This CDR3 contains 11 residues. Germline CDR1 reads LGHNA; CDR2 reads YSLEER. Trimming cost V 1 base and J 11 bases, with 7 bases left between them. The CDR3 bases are TGCGCCAGCAGCCAAGGACTACAGCAGTATTTT. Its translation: CASSQGLQQYF.

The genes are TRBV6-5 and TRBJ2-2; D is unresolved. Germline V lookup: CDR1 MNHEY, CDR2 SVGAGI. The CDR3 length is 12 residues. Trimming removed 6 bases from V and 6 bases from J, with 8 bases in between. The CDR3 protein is CASSLSAGELFF. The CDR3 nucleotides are TGTGCCAGCAGCTTAAGTGCCGGGGAGCTGTTTTTT.

In nucleotides, the CDR3 is TGTGCCAGCAGCTTAAGTGGACCCGGGGAGCTGTTTTTT. Amino acid sequence: CASSLSGPGELFF. The gene calls are TRBV7-2 and TRBJ2-2; D is ambiguous. The germline V and J ends were trimmed by 2 bases and 6 bases, with 7 bases remaining between them. CDR3 size: 13 residues. Germline loops: CDR1 SGHTA, CDR2 FQGNSA. Supplemented by reference TRBV7-2 and TRBJ2-2, the full variable domain reads GAGVSQSPSNKVTEKGKDVELRCDPISGHTALYWYRQSLGQGLEFLIYFQGNSAPDKSGLPSDRFSAERTGGSVSTLTIQRTQQEDSAVYLCASSLSGPGELFFGEGSRLTVL.

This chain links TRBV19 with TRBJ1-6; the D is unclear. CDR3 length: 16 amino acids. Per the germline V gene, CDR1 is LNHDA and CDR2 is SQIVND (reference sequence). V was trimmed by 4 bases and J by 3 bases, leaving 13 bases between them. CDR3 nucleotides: TGTGCCAGTAGTAAAGAAACCAGGAGCTATAATTCACCCCTCCACTTT. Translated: CASSKETRSYNSPLHF. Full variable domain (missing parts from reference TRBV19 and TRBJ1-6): DGGITQSPKYLFRKEGQNVTLSCEQNLNHDAMYWYRQDPGQGLRLIYYSQIVNDFQKGDIAEGYSVSREKKESFPLTVTSAQKNPTAFYLCASSKETRSYNSPLHFGNGTRLTVT.

The chain's CDR3 is CAISETLGGGGYTF. CDR3 DNA sequence: TGTGCCATCAGTGAGACGCTAGGGGGAGGTGGCTACACCTTC. This chain connects TRBV10-3 to TRBJ1-2; possible D gene TRBD1, 6 bases. Trimming cost V 2 bases and J 7 bases, with 14 bases left between them. CDR3 length: 14 amino acids. Per germline, CDR1 ENHRY and CDR2 SYGVKD.

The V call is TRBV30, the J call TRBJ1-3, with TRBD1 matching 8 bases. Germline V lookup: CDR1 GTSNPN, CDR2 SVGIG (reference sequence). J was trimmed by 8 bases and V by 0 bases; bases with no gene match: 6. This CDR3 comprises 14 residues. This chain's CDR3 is CAWSVRTGLDTIYF. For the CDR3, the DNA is TGTGCCTGGAGTGTTCGGACAGGGTTGGACACCATATATTTT.

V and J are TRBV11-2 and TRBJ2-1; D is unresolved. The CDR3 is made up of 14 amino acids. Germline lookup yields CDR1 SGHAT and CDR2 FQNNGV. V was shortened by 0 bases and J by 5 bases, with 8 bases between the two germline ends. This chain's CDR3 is CASSLDLGHNEQFF. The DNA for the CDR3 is TGTGCCAGCAGCTTAGATTTGGGCCACAATGAGCAGTTCTTC.

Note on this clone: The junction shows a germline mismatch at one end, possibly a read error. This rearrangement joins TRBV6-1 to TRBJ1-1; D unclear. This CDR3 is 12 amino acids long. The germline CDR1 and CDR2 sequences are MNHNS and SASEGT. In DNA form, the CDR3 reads TGTGCCAGCAGTGAGATCCATCGAGCGCTTGACTTT. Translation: CASSEIHRALDF.

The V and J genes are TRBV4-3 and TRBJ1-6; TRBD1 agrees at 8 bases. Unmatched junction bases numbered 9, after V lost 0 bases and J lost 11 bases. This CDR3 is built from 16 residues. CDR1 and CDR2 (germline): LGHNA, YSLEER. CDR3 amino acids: CASSQDRNRGNPPLHF. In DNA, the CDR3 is TGCGCCAGCAGCCAAGATAGGAACAGGGGGAATCCACCCCTCCACTTT.

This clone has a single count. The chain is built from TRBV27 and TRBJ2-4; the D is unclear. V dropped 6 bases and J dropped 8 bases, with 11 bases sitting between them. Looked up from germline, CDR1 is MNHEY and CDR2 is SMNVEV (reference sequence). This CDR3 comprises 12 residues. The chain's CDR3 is CASSPLADIQYF. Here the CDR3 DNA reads TGTGCCAGCAGCCCGCTTGCCGACATTCAGTACTTC.

As DNA, the CDR3 is TGTGCCAGCAGTTTACCCCTAGCGGGGGGGCTAGAGACCCAGTACTTC. It translates to CASSLPLAGGLETQYF. The chain carries TRBV28 and TRBJ2-5, with 12 positions matching TRBD2. Germline V gene lookup returns CDR1 MDHEN and CDR2 SYDVKM. J gave up 4 bases and V 2 bases, and 5 bases lay outside the gene matches. CDR3 length equals 16 residues.

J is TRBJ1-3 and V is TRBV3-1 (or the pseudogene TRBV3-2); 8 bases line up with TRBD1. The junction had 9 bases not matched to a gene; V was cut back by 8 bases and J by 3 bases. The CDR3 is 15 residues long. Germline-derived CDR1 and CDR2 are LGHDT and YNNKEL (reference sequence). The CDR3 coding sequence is TGTGCCAGCTCTACGACAGGGGAGAGTGGAAACACCATATATTTT. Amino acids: CASSTTGESGNTIYF.

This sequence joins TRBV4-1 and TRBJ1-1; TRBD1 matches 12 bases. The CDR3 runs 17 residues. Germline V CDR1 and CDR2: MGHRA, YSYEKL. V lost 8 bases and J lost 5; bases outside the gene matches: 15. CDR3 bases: TGCGCCAGCCGCCGCCAGGGACAGGGGGCGTTTGAGACTGAAGCTTTCTTT. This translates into CASRRQGQGAFETEAFF.

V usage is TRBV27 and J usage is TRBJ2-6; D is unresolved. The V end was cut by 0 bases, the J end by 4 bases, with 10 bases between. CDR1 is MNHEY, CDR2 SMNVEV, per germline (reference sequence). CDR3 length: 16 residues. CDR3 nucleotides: TGTGCCAGCAGTTTATCGACGCTCCCAGGGGCCAACGTCCTGACTTTC. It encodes CASSLSTLPGANVLTF.

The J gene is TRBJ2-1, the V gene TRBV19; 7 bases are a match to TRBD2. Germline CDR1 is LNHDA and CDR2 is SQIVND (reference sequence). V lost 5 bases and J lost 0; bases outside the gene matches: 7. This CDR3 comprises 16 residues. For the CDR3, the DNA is TGTGCCAGTAGTGGACTAGACTCTGTCTCCTACAATGAGCAGTTCTTC. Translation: CASSGLDSVSYNEQFF.

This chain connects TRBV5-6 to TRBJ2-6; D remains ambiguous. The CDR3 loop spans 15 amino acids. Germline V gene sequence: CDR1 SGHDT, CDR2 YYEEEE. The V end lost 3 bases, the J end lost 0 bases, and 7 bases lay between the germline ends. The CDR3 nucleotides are TGTGCCAGCAGCTCAGAAGTCTCTGGGGCCAACGTCCTGACTTTC. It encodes CASSSEVSGANVLTF.

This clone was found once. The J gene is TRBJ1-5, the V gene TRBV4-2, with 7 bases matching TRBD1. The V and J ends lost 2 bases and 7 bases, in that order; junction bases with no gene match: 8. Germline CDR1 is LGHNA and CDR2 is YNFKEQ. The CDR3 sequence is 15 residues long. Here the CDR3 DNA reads TGTGCCAGCAGCCAAACTTACAGGGGAGGCCAGCCCCAGCATTTT. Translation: CASSQTYRGGQPQHF.

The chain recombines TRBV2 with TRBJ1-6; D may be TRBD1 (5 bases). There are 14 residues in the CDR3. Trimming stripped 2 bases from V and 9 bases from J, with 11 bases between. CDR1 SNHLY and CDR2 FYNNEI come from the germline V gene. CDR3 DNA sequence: TGTGCCAGCAGTGAATGGTTCGGGGGTTCACCCCTCCACTTT. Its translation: CASSEWFGGSPLHF.

This chain's CDR3 is CASSVGAGAPQETQYF. The CDR3 DNA sequence: TGTGCCAGCAGCGTAGGGGCGGGGGCACCCCAAGAGACCCAGTACTTC. V usage is TRBV9 and J usage is TRBJ2-5; D is possibly TRBD2 (7 bases). The CDR3 covers 16 residues. Germline-derived CDR1 and CDR2 are SGDLS and YYNGEE. The germline V and J ends were trimmed by 0 bases and 1 base, with 13 bases remaining between them.

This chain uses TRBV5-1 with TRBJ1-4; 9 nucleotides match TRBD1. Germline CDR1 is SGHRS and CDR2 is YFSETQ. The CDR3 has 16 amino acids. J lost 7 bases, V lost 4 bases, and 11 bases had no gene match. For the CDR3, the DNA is TGCGCCAGCAGCCCAGGGACAGGGCCGAGTAGTGAAAAACTGTTTTTT. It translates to CASSPGTGPSSEKLFF.

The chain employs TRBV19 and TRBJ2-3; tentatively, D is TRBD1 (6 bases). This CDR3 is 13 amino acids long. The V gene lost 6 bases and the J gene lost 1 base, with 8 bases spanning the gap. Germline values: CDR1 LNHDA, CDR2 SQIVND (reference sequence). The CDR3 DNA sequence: TGTGCCAGTAGAGGGGGAGGCACAGATACGCAGTATTTT. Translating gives CASRGGGTDTQYF.

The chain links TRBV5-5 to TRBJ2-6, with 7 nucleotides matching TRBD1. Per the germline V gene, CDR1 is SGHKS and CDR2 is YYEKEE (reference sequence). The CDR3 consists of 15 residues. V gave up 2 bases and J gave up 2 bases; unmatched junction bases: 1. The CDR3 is CASSLQGTGANVLTF. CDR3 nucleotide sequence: TGTGCCAGCAGCTTACAGGGGACTGGGGCCAACGTCCTGACTTTC.

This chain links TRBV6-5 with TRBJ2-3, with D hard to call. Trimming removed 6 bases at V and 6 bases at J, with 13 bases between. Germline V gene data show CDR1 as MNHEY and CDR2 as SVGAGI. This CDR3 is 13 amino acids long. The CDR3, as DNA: TGTGCCAGCAGGAACAGTGCCTTGGATACGCAGTATTTT. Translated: CASRNSALDTQYF.

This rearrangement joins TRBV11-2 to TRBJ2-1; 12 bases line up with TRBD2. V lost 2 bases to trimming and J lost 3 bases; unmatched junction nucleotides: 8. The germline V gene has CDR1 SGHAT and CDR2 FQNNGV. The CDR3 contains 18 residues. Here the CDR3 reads CASSLTPSGGVIYNEQFF. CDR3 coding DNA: TGTGCCAGCAGCTTAACCCCTAGCGGGGGGGTGATCTACAATGAGCAGTTCTTC. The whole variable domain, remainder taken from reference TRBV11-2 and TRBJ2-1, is EAGVAQSPRYKIIEKRQSVAFWCNPISGHATLYWYQQILGQGPKLLIQFQNNGVVDDSQLPKDRFSAERLKGVDSTLKIQPAKLEDSAVYLCASSLTPSGGVIYNEQFFGPGTRLTVL.

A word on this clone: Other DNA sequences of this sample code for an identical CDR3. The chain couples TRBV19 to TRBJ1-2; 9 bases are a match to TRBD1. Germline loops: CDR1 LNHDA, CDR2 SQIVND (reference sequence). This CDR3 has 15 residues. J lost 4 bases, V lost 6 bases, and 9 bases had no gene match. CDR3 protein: CASSPPGTGLYGYTF. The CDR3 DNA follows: TGTGCCAGTAGCCCGCCCGGGACAGGGCTCTATGGCTACACCTTC.

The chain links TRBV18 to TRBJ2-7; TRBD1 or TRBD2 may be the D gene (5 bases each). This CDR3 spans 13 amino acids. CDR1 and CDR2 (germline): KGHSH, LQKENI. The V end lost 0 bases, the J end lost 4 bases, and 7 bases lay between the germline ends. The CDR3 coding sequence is TGTGCCAGCTCACCACCGGGGGAGTACGAGCAGTACGTC. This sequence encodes CASSPPGEYEQYV.

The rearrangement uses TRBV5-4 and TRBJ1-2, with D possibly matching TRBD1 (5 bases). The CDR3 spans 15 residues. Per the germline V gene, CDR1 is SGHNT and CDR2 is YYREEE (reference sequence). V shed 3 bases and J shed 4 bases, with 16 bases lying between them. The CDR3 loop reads CASSSVSTAFYGYTF. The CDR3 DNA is TGTGCCAGCAGCTCTGTCTCGACAGCATTCTATGGCTACACCTTC.